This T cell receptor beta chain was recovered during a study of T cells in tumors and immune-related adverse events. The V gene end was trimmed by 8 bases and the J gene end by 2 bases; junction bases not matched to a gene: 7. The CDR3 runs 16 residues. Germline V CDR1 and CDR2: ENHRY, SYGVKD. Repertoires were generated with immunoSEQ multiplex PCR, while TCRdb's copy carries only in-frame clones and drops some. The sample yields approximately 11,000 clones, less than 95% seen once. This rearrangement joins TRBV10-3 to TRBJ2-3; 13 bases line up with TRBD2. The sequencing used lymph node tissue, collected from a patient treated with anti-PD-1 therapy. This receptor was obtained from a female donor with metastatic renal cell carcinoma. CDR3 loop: CAIGLAGVSHTDTQYF. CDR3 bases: TGTGCCATCGGACTAGCGGGGGTGTCCCACACAGATACGCAGTATTTT.